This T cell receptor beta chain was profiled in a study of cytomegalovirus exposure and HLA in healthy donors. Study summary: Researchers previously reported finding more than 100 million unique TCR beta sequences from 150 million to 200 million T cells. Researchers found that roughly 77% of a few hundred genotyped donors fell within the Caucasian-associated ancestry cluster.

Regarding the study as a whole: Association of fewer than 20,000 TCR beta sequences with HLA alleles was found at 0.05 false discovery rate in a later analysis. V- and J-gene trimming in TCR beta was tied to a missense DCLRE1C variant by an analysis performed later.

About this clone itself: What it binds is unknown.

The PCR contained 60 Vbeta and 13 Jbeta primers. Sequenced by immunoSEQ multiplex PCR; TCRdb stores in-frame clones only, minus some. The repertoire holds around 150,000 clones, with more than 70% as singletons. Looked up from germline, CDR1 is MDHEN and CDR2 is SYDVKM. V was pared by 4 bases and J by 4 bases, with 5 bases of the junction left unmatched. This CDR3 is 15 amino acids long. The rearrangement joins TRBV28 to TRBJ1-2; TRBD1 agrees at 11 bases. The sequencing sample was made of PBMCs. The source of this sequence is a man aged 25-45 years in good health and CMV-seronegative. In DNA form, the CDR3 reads TGTGCCAGCAGTTCCCGGGACAGGGGGGGCTATGGCTACACCTTC. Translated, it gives CASSSRDRGGYGYTF.